What follows describes a single TCR beta chain. The length of the CDR3 is 15 residues. Germline V gene data show CDR1 as SGHRS and CDR2 as YFSETQ. Trimming removed 4 bases from V and 3 bases from J; junction bases left unmatched: 6. The sample is drawn from a study of T cell responses to AZD1222 COVID-19 vaccine. Here immunoSEQ multiplex PCR was the method, and the copy in TCRdb shows in-frame clones only, minus some. The sample has approximately 100,000 clones, 90% to 95% seen once. Sample: peripheral blood, taken on day 0 of AZD1222 vaccination. This receptor was identified in an adult in good health. The gene calls are TRBV5-1 and TRBJ2-7, with 11 nucleotides matching TRBD2. CDR3 DNA: TGCGCCAGCAGCCCATCTAGCGGGAGGAGCTACGAGCAGTACTTC. Its translation is CASSPSSGRSYEQYF. Together with reference TRBV5-1 and TRBJ2-7, the CDR3 gives the full variable domain: KAGVTQTPRYLIKTRGQQVTLSCSPISGHRSVSWYQQTPGQGLQFLFEYFSETQRNKGNFPGRFSGRQFSNSRSEMNVSTLELGDSALYLCASSPSSGRSYEQYFGPGTRLTVT.